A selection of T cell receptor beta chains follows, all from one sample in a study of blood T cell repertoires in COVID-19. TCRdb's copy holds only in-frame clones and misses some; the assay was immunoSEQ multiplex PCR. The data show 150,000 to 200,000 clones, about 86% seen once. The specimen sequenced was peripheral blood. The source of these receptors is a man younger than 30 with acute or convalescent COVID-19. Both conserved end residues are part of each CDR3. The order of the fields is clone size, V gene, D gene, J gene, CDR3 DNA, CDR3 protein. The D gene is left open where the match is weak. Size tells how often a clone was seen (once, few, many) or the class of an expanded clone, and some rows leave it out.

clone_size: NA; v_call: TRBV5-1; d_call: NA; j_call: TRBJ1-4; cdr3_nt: TGCGCCAGCAGCTTTGGCCAGTCAGAAAAACTGTTTTTT; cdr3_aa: CASSFGQSEKLFF
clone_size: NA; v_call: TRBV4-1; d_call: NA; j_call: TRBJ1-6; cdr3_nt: TGCGCCAGCAGCCAAGAAAGGTGGAGCTCCTATAATTCACCCCTCCACTTT; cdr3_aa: CASSQERWSSYNSPLHF
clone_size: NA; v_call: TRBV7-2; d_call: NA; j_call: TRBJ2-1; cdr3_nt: TGTGCCAGCAGCTCATACCGGGATGAGCAGTTCTTC; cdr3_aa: CASSSYRDEQFF
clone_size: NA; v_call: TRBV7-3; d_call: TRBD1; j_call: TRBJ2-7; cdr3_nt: TGTGCCAGCAGCTTAAAGGGGGCTGGGACCCGGGGCCACGAGCAGTACTTC; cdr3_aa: CASSLKGAGTRGHEQYF
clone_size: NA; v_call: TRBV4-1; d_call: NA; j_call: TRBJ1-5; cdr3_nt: TGCGCCAGCAGCCAAGGACAGGTGCTTCAGCCCCAGCATTTT; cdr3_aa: CASSQGQVLQPQHF
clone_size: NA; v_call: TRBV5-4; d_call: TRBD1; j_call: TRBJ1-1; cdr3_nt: TGTGCCAGCAGCCTGGGGACAGGGGCGGGTACTGAAGCTTTCTTT; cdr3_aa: CASSLGTGAGTEAFF
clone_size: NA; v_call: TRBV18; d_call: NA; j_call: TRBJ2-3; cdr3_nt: TGTGCCAGCTCACCAGCAGGCCGGGATACGCAGTATTTT; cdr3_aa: CASSPAGRDTQYF
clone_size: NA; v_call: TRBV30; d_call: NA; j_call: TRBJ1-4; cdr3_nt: TGTGCCTGGAGTGTACTTCACGCGCCGGGGGAAAAACTGTTTTTT; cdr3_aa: CAWSVLHAPGEKLFF
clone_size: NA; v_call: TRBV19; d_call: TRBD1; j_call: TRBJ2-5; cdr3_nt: TGTGCCAGTAGTATAAGACGGTTCGGGACAGGGATTCCGGAGACCCAGTACTTC; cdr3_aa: CASSIRRFGTGIPETQYF
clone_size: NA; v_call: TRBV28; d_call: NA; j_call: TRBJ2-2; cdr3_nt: TGTGCCAGCAACCCCCGGGGGGCTTTGAACACCGGGGAGCTGTTTTTT; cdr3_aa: CASNPRGALNTGELFF
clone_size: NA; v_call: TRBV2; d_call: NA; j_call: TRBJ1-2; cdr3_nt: TGTGCCAGCAGTAAGAGGCAGGGGAGCTATGGCTACACCTTC; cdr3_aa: CASSKRQGSYGYTF
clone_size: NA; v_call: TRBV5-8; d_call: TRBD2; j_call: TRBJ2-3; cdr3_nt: TGTGCCAGCAGCTTACCGGGGGGTGGAGCAGATACGCAGTATTTT; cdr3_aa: CASSLPGGGADTQYF
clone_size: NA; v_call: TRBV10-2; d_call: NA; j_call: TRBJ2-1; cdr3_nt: TGCGCCGTAGGGGACAATGAGCAGTTCTTC; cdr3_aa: CAVGDNEQFF
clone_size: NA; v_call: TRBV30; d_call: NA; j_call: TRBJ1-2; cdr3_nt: TGTGCCTGGAGTGTATCTGTAGGCTACACCTTC; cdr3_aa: CAWSVSVGYTF
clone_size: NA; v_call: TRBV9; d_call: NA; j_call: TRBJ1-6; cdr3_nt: TGTGCCAGCAGTTACGGGACATTAGATAATTCACCCCTCCACTTT; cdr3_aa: CASSYGTLDNSPLHF
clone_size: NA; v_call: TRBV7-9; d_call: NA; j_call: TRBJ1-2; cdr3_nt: TGTGCCAGCAGCGCCAACACCTATGGCTACACCTTC; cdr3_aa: CASSANTYGYTF
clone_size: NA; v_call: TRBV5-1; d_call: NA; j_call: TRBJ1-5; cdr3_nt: TGCGCCAGCAACGGATCCAATTACAGGGAGGGCCAGCCCCAGCATTTT; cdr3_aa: CASNGSNYREGQPQHF
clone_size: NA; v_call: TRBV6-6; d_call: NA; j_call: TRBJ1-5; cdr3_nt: TGTGCCAGCAGGTCACGGGTAGGTCAGCCCCAGCATTTT; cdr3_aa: CASRSRVGQPQHF
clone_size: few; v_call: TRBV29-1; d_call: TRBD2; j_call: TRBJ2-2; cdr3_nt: TGCAGCGTTGAATGGCTAGCGGGGGGGAGCACCGGGGAGCTGTTTTTT; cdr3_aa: CSVEWLAGGSTGELFF
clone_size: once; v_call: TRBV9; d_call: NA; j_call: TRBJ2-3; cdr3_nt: TGTGCCAGCAGCGTAGCGGTGGCAGATACGCAGTATTTT; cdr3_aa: CASSVAVADTQYF
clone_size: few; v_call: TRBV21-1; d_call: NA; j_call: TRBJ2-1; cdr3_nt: TGTGCCAGCATCTTGGGACTAGCGGGGGGGCCGGGTTACAATGAGCAGTTCTTC; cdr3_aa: CASILGLAGGPGYNEQFF
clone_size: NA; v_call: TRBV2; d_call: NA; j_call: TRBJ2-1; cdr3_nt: TGTGCCAGCAGTGACCAGAGCGGAGGCGCCTACAATGAGCAGTTCTTC; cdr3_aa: CASSDQSGGAYNEQFF
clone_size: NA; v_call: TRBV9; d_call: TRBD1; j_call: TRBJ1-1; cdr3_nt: TGTGCCAGCAGCGGTTGGGCCCAGGGGGCCAAGAACACTGAAGCTTTCTTT; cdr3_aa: CASSGWAQGAKNTEAFF
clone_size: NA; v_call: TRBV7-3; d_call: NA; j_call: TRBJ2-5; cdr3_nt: TGTGCCAGCAGAGCCGGGACAAGTCCACAGGAGACCCAGTACTTC; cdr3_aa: CASRAGTSPQETQYF
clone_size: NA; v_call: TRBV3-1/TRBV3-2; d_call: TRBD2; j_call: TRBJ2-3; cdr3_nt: TGTGCCAGCAGCCTAGCGGCGGGGGGCACAGATACGCAGTATTTT; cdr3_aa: CASSLAAGGTDTQYF
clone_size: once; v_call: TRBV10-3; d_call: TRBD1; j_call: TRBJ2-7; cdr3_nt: TGTGCCATCAGTCCGGGACAGGGGGCCTACGAGCAGTACTTC; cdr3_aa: CAISPGQGAYEQYF
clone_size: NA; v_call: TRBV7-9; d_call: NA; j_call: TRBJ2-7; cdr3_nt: TGTGCCAGCAGCTTAAATCCCAGGGAAAACTACGAGCAGTACTTC; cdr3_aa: CASSLNPRENYEQYF
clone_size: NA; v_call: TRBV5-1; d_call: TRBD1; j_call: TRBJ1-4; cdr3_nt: TGCGCCAGCAGCTCCACAGGGGGTTCTAATGAAAAACTGTTTTTT; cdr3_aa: CASSSTGGSNEKLFF
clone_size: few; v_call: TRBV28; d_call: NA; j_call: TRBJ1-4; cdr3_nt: TGTGCCAGCAGTTTGAACAGGGATGTCGAAAAACTGTTTTTT; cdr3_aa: CASSLNRDVEKLFF
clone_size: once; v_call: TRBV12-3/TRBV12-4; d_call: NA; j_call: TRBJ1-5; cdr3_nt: TGTGCCAGCAGTTTAGCCAGGGGTTCGCCCCAGCATTTT; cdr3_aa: CASSLARGSPQHF
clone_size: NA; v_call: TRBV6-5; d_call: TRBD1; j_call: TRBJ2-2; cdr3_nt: TGTGCCAGTCGGGACAGTAACACCGGGGAGCTGTTTTTT; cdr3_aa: CASRDSNTGELFF
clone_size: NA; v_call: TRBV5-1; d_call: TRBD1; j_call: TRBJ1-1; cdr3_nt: TGCGCCAGCAAAGGGACAGGAGCAATAAACACTGAAGCTTTCTTT; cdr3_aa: CASKGTGAINTEAFF
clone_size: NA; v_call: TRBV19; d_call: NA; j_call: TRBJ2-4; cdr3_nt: TGTGCCAGTAAATGGAGTAGCGTGGCCAAAAACATTCAGTACTTC; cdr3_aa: CASKWSSVAKNIQYF
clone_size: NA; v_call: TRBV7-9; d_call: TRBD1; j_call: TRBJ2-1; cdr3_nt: TGTGCCAGCAGGTATTGGGCTACCGGGACAGCTTACAATGAGCAGTTCTTC; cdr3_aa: CASRYWATGTAYNEQFF
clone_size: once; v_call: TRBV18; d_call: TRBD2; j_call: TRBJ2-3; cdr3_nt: TGTGCCAGCTCACCAGTGGAAGCGGGAGGCACAGATACGCAGTATTTT; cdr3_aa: CASSPVEAGGTDTQYF
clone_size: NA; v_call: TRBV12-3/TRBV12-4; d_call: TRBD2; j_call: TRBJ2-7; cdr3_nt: TGTGCCAGCAGTTGGGACTACTACGAGCAGTACTTC; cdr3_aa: CASSWDYYEQYF
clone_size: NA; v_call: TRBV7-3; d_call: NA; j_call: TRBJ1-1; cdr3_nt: TGTGCCAGCATAGTTAACCACGACGGAGGGGAGGCTTTCTTT; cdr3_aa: CASIVNHDGGEAFF
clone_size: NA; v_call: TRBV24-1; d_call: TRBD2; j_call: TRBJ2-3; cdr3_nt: TGTGCCACCAGTGATGGACTAGCGGGGGTCATTGATACGCAGTATTTT; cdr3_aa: CATSDGLAGVIDTQYF
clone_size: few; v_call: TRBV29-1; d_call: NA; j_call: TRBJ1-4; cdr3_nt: TGCAGCGCCCGGTCCGGGATAAATGAAAAACTGTTTTTT; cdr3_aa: CSARSGINEKLFF
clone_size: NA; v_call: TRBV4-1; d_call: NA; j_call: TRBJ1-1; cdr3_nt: TGCGCCAGCAGCCAACAGGGTAAGGGCACTGAAGCTTTCTTT; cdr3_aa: CASSQQGKGTEAFF
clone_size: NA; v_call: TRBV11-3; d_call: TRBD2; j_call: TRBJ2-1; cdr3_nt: TGTGCCAGCAGCTCAGGAGCTCAGCGGGGGAATGAGCAGTTCTTC; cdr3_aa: CASSSGAQRGNEQFF
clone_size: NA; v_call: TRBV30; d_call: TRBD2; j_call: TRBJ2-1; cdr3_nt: TGTGCCTGGAGTGTAGAGGGGCGGGGGGAATACAATGAGCAGTTCTTC; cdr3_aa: CAWSVEGRGEYNEQFF
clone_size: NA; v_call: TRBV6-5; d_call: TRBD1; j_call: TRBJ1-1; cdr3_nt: TGTGCCAGCAGCCGGACAGGGGGCGCCGGCACTGAAGCTTTCTTT; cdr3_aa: CASSRTGGAGTEAFF
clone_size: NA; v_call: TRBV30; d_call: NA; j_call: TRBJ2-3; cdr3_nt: TGTGCCTGGAGTCGGGGAGATACGCAGTATTTT; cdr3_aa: CAWSRGDTQYF
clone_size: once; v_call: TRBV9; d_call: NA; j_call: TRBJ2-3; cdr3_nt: TGTGCCAGCAGCTTCGACAGGTTCTACCCCCATTACACAGATACGCAGTATTTT; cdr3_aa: CASSFDRFYPHYTDTQYF